This TCR beta chain was sequenced in a study of radiation and T cells in renal cell carcinoma (dated by TCRdb to between 2020 and 2021). Turning to the overall study: The samples were drawn from a clinical trial, where primary renal cell carcinomas were treated with 15 Gy of stereotactic body radiation therapy and then removed by nephrectomy 4 weeks afterward. A total of approximately 4 million unique CDR3 nucleotide sequences, encoding 2,500,000 or so unique CDR3 amino acid sequences, were found across all 50 or so samples. TCR beta sequencing covered fewer than 60 samples in total, comprising approximately 26 tumors and approximately 27 peripheral blood samples.

The CDR3 starts with the cysteine, ends with the phenylalanine, and has 14 residues. Only the CDR3 portion is preserved as DNA: 42 bases, with reading frame beginning at the first base. V is cut back by 5 bases and J by 4 bases, with 7 bases in the junction unmatched. The germline V gene encodes CDR1 MNHEY and CDR2 SVGAGI. The meaning of the sample's time point label: baseline pretreatment blood. The treatment or condition label on this specimen signifies: 15 Gy SBRT to primary tumor, nephrectomy 4 weeks later. To follow tumor-enriched clonotypes, serial peripheral blood was collected from radiation-treated patients at baseline and at 2 weeks and 4 weeks after SBRT. All patients had renal cell carcinoma with clear cell pathology. The QIAamp DNA Blood Mini Kit (Qiagen) was used to prepare genomic DNA for TCR sequencing. The analyses included just those samples that passed every quality control check.

On this clone itself: The antigen it recognizes is unknown. Base qualities are not provided; no much larger clone lies one nucleotide away.

TCR beta libraries were generated from genomic DNA with the immunoSEQ kit, following the manufacturer's recommendations. To prepare the libraries, a first multiplex PCR with proprietary primers was run, followed by a second PCR that added unique barcodes, and a bead cleanup was done after each round. Each sample batch included a kit-provided positive control reaction and a negative control reaction. The final libraries underwent checking on an Agilent 4200 TapeStation D1000 ScreenTape, volumetric pooling, and quantification by qPCR. Sequencing was performed on an Illumina NextSeq500 using a MidOutput 150-cycle cartridge, with 156 Read1 cycles, 15 Index1 cycles, and the kit custom primers. The pooled library was loaded at approximately 1 pM, with an approximately 20% PhiX control spiked in. The original methods were these. The vendor-processed data were analyzed in R, and a clonotype was defined as all T cells that share the same CDR3 nucleotide sequence. For clone abundance analyses, frequencies were normalized to the 10,000 most abundant clones in each sample. Public T cell clones, averaging fewer than five per sample, were removed before analysis. A difference in abundance of at least 32-fold between compartments was used to define tumor-enriched and baseline blood-enriched clonotypes. A beta-binomial differential abundance model was used to identify clonotypes that were expanded or contracted between blood time points. The Baroni-Urbani and Buser coefficient was used to measure tumor-blood repertoire similarity, and groups were compared with two-tailed Wilcoxon tests in R. The table comes from immuneACCESS by way of TCRdb, which keeps in-frame sequences with V and J called. Part of the clones is missing from these tables; in studies checked, under half for an unresolved V gene and the rest for unknown reasons. The D gene and trimming were derived from the DNA, and the V and J assignments and clone size from that table. This sample is represented by 40,000 to 60,000 clones; about 80% of them were singletons. Of the sample, roughly a third is held by the ten largest clones.

Overall results and qualifications from the work: Blood repertoire dynamics were not followed beyond 4 weeks after treatment. Because pretreatment tumor biopsies were not available, the baseline intratumoral presence of clonotypes could not be determined. Effects of radiation dose or scheduling on the TCR repertoire could not be addressed with the single-armed trial design. In blood, the top tumor clonotypes increased from baseline to 2 weeks after radiation and then shrank by 4 weeks, which suggests a temporary expansion of tumor-resident clones.

The receptor comes from an older woman with renal cell carcinoma. The rearranged segments are TRBV6-5 and TRBJ1-2, with 7 bases in between that match TRBD1. Sequencing was performed on blood, taken from a patient whose treatment included radiotherapy and nephrectomy. The base sequence is TGTGCCAGCAGTCGCCACCGGGACAGCTATGGCTACACCTTC. This yields the protein CASSRHRDSYGYTF.